The 5 T cell receptor beta chains in this list originate from one sample, sequenced in a study of control samples from healthy donors and cancer patients. Only in-frame clones appear in the TCRdb table, and some are missing; sequencing was by immunoSEQ multiplex PCR. The sample includes some 130,000 clones, about 95% of them seen just once. What was sequenced was blood. All receptors come from a man aged 30 to 45 in good health.

V gene TRBV9 combines with J gene TRBJ2-1; 7 nucleotides agree with TRBD1. The length of the CDR3 is 15 residues. Germline V CDR1 and CDR2: SGDLS, YYNGEE. The V gene end was trimmed by 4 bases and the J gene end by 6 bases; junction bases not matched to a gene: 10. The CDR3 region is CASSLYEGGLNEQFF. CDR3 bases: TGTGCCAGCAGCTTGTACGAAGGGGGCCTCAATGAGCAGTTCTTC.

This chain uses TRBV6-5 with TRBJ1-6; unclear D gene. The CDR3 extends over 14 amino acids. Trimming cost V 6 bases and J 4 bases, with 10 bases left between them. Germline CDR1 is MNHEY and CDR2 is SVGAGI. Written as DNA, the CDR3 is TGTGCCAGCAGCGTGGACGGTTATAATTCACCCCTCCACTTT. It codes for CASSVDGYNSPLHF.

This clone showed up just a few times. This chain joins TRBV6-5 and TRBJ2-2, with D perhaps TRBD1 or TRBD2 (6 bases each). V gave up 6 bases and J gave up 5 bases, with 10 bases separating them. Germline CDR1 is MNHEY and CDR2 is SVGAGI. CDR3 length: 13 residues. The CDR3 DNA follows: TGTGCCAGCAGGAGGGGGGAAACCGGGGAGCTGTTTTTT. Translated, it gives CASRRGETGELFF.

The rearrangement links TRBV29-1 to TRBJ1-6; D gene uncertain. The V end lost 4 bases, the J end lost 6 bases, and 10 bases lay between the germline ends. Germline values: CDR1 SQVTM, CDR2 ANQGSEA. The CDR3 loop spans 13 amino acids. The DNA of the CDR3 is TGCAGCGTTGGGTGGCAGGTTAATTCACCCCTCCACTTT. Residues: CSVGWQVNSPLHF.

The chain has TRBV4-1 and TRBJ1-3, with TRBD1 identical over 7 bases. This CDR3 region has 16 residues. Germline loops: CDR1 MGHRA, CDR2 YSYEKL. Trimming cost V 3 bases and J 0 bases; bases outside gene matches: 5. CDR3 nucleotide sequence: TGCGCCAGCAGCCAGGGGGACAGCTACTCTGGAAACACCATATATTTT. The encoded protein is CASSQGDSYSGNTIYF.